These 26 T cell receptor beta chains share one sample of origin, sequenced in a study of blood T cell repertoires in COVID-19. Assay used: immunoSEQ multiplex PCR; TCRdb lists only in-frame clones, some missing. The sample holds 270,000 or so clones, nearly 90% seen once. Material for sequencing was peripheral blood. Receptors were obtained from a woman aged 40 to 50 who had recovered from COVID-19.

This chain connects TRBV3-1 (or the pseudogene TRBV3-2) to TRBJ2-1; no clear D gene. The CDR3 spans 13 residues. Germline loops: CDR1 LGHDT, CDR2 YNNKEL (reference sequence). The ends were cut back, 0 bases at V and 8 bases at J, with 8 bases in the middle. CDR3 loop: CASSQDHRDEQFF. CDR3 sequence (DNA): TGTGCCAGCAGCCAAGATCACCGCGATGAGCAGTTCTTC.

The chain combines TRBV12-3 or TRBV12-4 with TRBJ1-3, with D perhaps TRBD1 (6 bases). This CDR3 is built from 12 residues. Trimming shortened V by 11 bases and J by 4 bases, and 12 bases separated the two germline ends. CDR3 residues: CAVGDRGNTIYF. CDR3 bases: TGTGCCGTGGGAGACAGGGGAAACACCATATATTTT.

This clone has just a few counts. The V and J genes are TRBV7-9 and TRBJ2-1, with D perhaps matching TRBD1 (5 bases). Germline V gene data show CDR1 as SEHNR and CDR2 as FQNEAQ (reference sequence). The CDR3 is 13 amino acids. V lost 10 bases and J lost 6, with 16 bases in between. CDR3 in amino acids: CATSHDSVNEQFF. CDR3 DNA: TGTGCCACCTCGCACGACAGCGTCAATGAGCAGTTCTTC.

The V and J genes are TRBV7-9 and TRBJ1-1; D is unresolved. V shed 2 bases and J shed 3 bases, with 10 bases lying between them. The V gene's germline CDR1 is SEHNR and CDR2 FQNEAQ (reference sequence). The CDR3 length is 14 residues. This CDR3 is CASSLSPADTEAFF. CDR3 nucleotides: TGTGCCAGCAGCTTATCTCCGGCGGACACTGAAGCTTTCTTT.

The chain joins TRBV11-2 to TRBJ1-5, with 9 bases lining up with TRBD1. Germline V lookup: CDR1 SGHAT, CDR2 FQNNGV. J lost 0 bases, V lost 4 bases, and 13 bases had no gene match. The CDR3 loop spans 19 amino acids. The CDR3 reads CASSCSEDRGSYSNQPQHF. CDR3 DNA: TGTGCCAGCAGCTGCTCCGAGGACAGGGGATCTTATAGCAATCAGCCCCAGCATTTT. Combining the CDR3 with reference TRBV11-2 and TRBJ1-5 gives the whole variable domain EAGVAQSPRYKIIEKRQSVAFWCNPISGHATLYWYQQILGQGPKLLIQFQNNGVVDDSQLPKDRFSAERLKGVDSTLKIQPAKLEDSAVYLCASSCSEDRGSYSNQPQHFGDGTRLSIL.

V usage is TRBV3-1 (or the pseudogene TRBV3-2) and J usage is TRBJ2-5; 9 nucleotides align to TRBD2. CDR3 length: 17 residues. Germline V gene lookup returns CDR1 LGHDT and CDR2 YNNKEL (reference sequence). V shed 0 bases and J 1 base; nucleotides not matched to a gene: 6. The CDR3 bases are TGTGCCAGCAGCCAAGATATCCTAGCGGGGTCCCAAGAGACCCAGTACTTC. Its translation is CASSQDILAGSQETQYF.

V is TRBV27 and J is TRBJ2-1; TRBD2 agrees at 9 bases. Losses at the gene ends were 8 bases for V and 4 bases for J; bases not matched to a gene: 6. Looked up from germline, CDR1 is MNHEY and CDR2 is SMNVEV (reference sequence). This CDR3 region has 14 residues. The CDR3 DNA reads TGTGCCAGCCCCGGCGGGGGGGATTACAATGAGCAGTTCTTC. Protein sequence: CASPGGGDYNEQFF.

V and J are TRBV7-9 and TRBJ2-7, with D tentatively TRBD1 (6 bases). Trimming stripped 4 bases from V and 4 bases from J, with 14 bases between. Germline CDR1 and CDR2: SEHNR and FQNEAQ (reference sequence). CDR3 size: 14 residues. In DNA form, the CDR3 reads TGTGCCAGCAGCTATTCAAACAGGGAATACGAGCAGTACTTC. Protein: CASSYSNREYEQYF. The variable domain in full, with the rest retrieved from reference TRBV7-9 and TRBJ2-7, is DTGVSQNPRHKITKRGQNVTFRCDPISEHNRLYWYRQTLGQGPEFLTYFQNEAQLEKSRLLSDRFSAERPKGSFSTLEIQRTEQGDSAMYLCASSYSNREYEQYFGPGTRLTVT.

The chain is built from TRBV14 and TRBJ2-7; TRBD2 matches 7 bases. CDR1 SGHDN and CDR2 FVKESK come from the germline V gene. V was clipped by 8 bases and J by 1 base; unmatched bases: 14. This CDR3 is built from 16 residues. CDR3 amino acids: CASPKRLEAGSYEQYV. CDR3 DNA: TGTGCCAGCCCGAAGCGGCTTGAAGCGGGATCCTACGAGCAGTACGTC.

V gene TRBV24-1 combines with J gene TRBJ2-1; D possibly corresponds to TRBD2 (7 bases). The CDR3 length is 15 residues. V was pared by 2 bases and J by 6 bases, with 13 bases between. Germline V gives CDR1 KGHDR, CDR2 SFDVKD. The CDR3 DNA is TGTGCCACCAGTGATTCATGGGGGGGGGCCAATGAGCAGTTCTTC. This gives the protein CATSDSWGGANEQFF.

The CDR3 nucleotides read TGTGCCAGCAGTGTGACAGGGGGCGAGACCCAGTACTTC. Protein product: CASSVTGGETQYF. J is TRBJ2-5 and V is TRBV25-1; 10 nucleotides match TRBD1. V lost 4 bases and J lost 5; bases outside the gene matches: 1. The CDR3 runs 13 residues. CDR1 is MGHDK and CDR2 is SYGVNS in the germline V gene.

This clone was recorded once. The chain uses TRBV19 and TRBJ2-1, with 10 positions matching TRBD2. CDR1 LNHDA and CDR2 SQIVND come from the germline V gene (reference sequence). The length of the CDR3 is 15 residues. Trimming cost V 7 bases and J 9 bases; bases outside gene matches: 12. The CDR3 region has the DNA TGTGCCAGTACGTCTCTAGCGGGAGAAGTTGGTGAGCAGTTCTTC. This encodes CASTSLAGEVGEQFF.

The genes are TRBV6-5 and TRBJ1-1; 10 nucleotides line up with TRBD1. The trim removed 5 bases at V and 7 bases at J, leaving 10 bases unmatched. The CDR3 loop spans 15 amino acids. Germline CDR1 and CDR2: MNHEY and SVGAGI. The CDR3 reads CASSLVGQGLGEAFF. CDR3 in DNA: TGTGCCAGCAGTCTAGTGGGACAGGGGTTAGGTGAAGCTTTCTTT.

This chain uses TRBV19 with TRBJ2-1; maybe TRBD1 (6 bases). The CDR3 loop spans 17 amino acids. Germline V gene data show CDR1 as LNHDA and CDR2 as SQIVND (reference sequence). V shed 5 bases and J shed 2 bases, with 19 bases lying between them. The CDR3 DNA follows: TGTGCCAGTAGTGATTACCGGGACACAAGAACCTACAATGAGCAGTTCTTC. Its protein product is CASSDYRDTRTYNEQFF.

V is TRBV18 and J is TRBJ2-1; D gene ambiguous. Germline-derived CDR1 and CDR2 are KGHSH and LQKENI. The germline V and J ends were trimmed by 3 bases and 0 bases, with 12 bases remaining between them. This CDR3 comprises 16 residues. The CDR3 is CASSPRGSISYNEQFF. The CDR3 nucleotides read TGTGCCAGCTCACCCCGCGGATCAATCTCCTACAATGAGCAGTTCTTC.

This chain joins TRBV6-1 and TRBJ2-3; 9 bases agree with TRBD2. CDR1 is MNHNS, CDR2 SASEGT, per germline. V was clipped by 2 bases and J by 1 base; unmatched bases: 4. The CDR3 spans 16 residues. The CDR3 nucleotides are TGTGCCAGCAGTGAATTCGTAGCGGGGGGCACAGATACGCAGTATTTT. It codes for CASSEFVAGGTDTQYF.

J is TRBJ2-4 and V is TRBV5-4; D perhaps matches TRBD1 (7 bases). Between the trimmed V and J ends, which lost 4 bases and 5 bases, there was a span of 13 bases. CDR3 size: 14 residues. Per germline, CDR1 SGHNT and CDR2 YYREEE (reference sequence). The CDR3 sequence: CASSITGEENIQYF. CDR3 DNA: TGTGCCAGCAGCATTACAGGGGAGGAAAACATTCAGTACTTC.

The chain has TRBV13 and TRBJ2-3; 8 bases match TRBD2. In germline, CDR1 is PRHDT, CDR2 FYEKMQ (reference sequence). The CDR3 contains 17 residues. V lost 5 bases to trimming and J lost 2 bases; unmatched junction nucleotides: 12. The CDR3 protein is CASSLAMGSGNTDTQYF. The CDR3 nucleotides are TGTGCCAGCAGCCTAGCGATGGGTAGCGGGAACACAGATACGCAGTATTTT.

The count of this clone is one. The chain joins TRBV19 to TRBJ1-2; D gene ambiguous. CDR1 is LNHDA and CDR2 is SQIVND in the germline V gene (reference sequence). CDR3 length: 14 amino acids. Deletions cut 10 bases from V and 0 bases from J, with 15 bases between. DNA of the CDR3: TGTGCCACTGGAGGATACCAAGCTAACTATGGCTACACCTTC. Its translation is CATGGYQANYGYTF.

V is TRBV15 and J is TRBJ2-5; D is ambiguous. In germline, CDR1 is LNHNV, CDR2 YYDKDF (reference sequence). V was shortened by 0 bases and J by 2 bases, with 10 bases between the two germline ends. The CDR3 is 15 residues long. Here the CDR3 reads CATSRDPGRQETQYF. In DNA, the CDR3 is TGTGCCACCAGCAGAGATCCAGGAAGGCAAGAGACCCAGTACTTC.

V usage is TRBV3-1 (or the pseudogene TRBV3-2) and J usage is TRBJ2-7; D possibly corresponds to TRBD1 (6 bases). Germline loops: CDR1 LGHDT, CDR2 YNNKEL (reference sequence). The CDR3 totals 15 residues. V dropped 0 bases and J dropped 4 bases, with 13 bases sitting between them. The CDR3 nucleotides read TGTGCCAGCAGCCAAGATCCGAGGACAGTATACGAGCAGTACTTC. This codes for CASSQDPRTVYEQYF.

This sequence joins TRBV6-1 and TRBJ2-7; 7 positions match TRBD2. The V segment lost 2 bases and the J segment 0 bases; nucleotides outside the gene matches: 16. This CDR3 is 19 amino acids long. Germline V lookup: CDR1 MNHNS, CDR2 SASEGT. The CDR3 DNA follows: TGTGCCAGCAGTGAAAAGGTTCGGGTAGCGGGTGAAAGCTCCTACGAGCAGTACGTC. Protein product: CASSEKVRVAGESSYEQYV.

The chain combines TRBV3-1 (or the pseudogene TRBV3-2) with TRBJ1-2; tentatively, D is TRBD1 (5 bases). This CDR3 is 14 amino acids long. V lost 1 base and J lost 4, with 10 bases in between. Germline V CDR1 and CDR2: LGHDT, YNNKEL (reference sequence). CDR3 in amino acids: CASSQGRTSYGYTF. CDR3 coding DNA: TGTGCCAGCAGCCAAGGTAGGACAAGCTATGGCTACACCTTC.

This clone was seen only once. The rearrangement links TRBV15 to TRBJ1-5, with TRBD1 as a possible D gene (5 bases). Per the germline V gene, CDR1 is LNHNV and CDR2 is YYDKDF (reference sequence). The CDR3 covers 15 residues. Between the trimmed V and J ends, which lost 4 bases and 5 bases, there was a span of 15 bases. This CDR3 reads CATSNNRDSYQPQHF. In DNA form, the CDR3 reads TGTGCCACCAGCAATAACCGGGACTCGTATCAGCCCCAGCATTTT.

The V call is TRBV18, the J call TRBJ2-3; 9 positions agree with TRBD2. This CDR3 is built from 17 residues. Germline V gene sequence: CDR1 KGHSH, CDR2 LQKENI. Trimming at V came to 6 bases and at J to 3 bases, leaving 13 bases not matched to a gene. CDR3: CASSQALYSGSTDTQYF. The CDR3 nucleotides are TGTGCCAGCTCGCAAGCCCTTTATAGCGGGAGTACAGATACGCAGTATTTT.

The rearrangement joins TRBV4-1 to TRBJ1-2, with a weak D call TRBD1 (5 bases). V was trimmed by 0 bases and J by 4 bases, leaving 18 bases between them. The length of the CDR3 is 17 residues. Germline V gene data show CDR1 as MGHRA and CDR2 as YSYEKL. CDR3 DNA sequence: TGCGCCAGCAGCCAAGATATGGGGCTAGAAGGGGCCTATGGCTACACCTTC. It codes for CASSQDMGLEGAYGYTF.